The 20 T cell receptor beta chains presented below share a single source sample, sequenced in a study of cytomegalovirus exposure and HLA in healthy donors. 60 Vbeta and 13 Jbeta primers were used in PCR. Libraries were prepared by immunoSEQ multiplex PCR; TCRdb keeps only in-frame clonotypes and omits some of them. This table holds around 160,000 clones, roughly 76% found once. Sequencing used PBMCs. Receptor source: a human donor in good health.

This clone was seen more than once but under ten times. The chain couples TRBV9 to TRBJ1-1; TRBD1 is a possible D gene (6 bases). The CDR3 contains 12 residues. V lost 4 bases and J 5 bases, leaving 9 bases between the germline ends. Germline V gives CDR1 SGDLS, CDR2 YYNGEE. The CDR3 DNA follows: TGTGCCAGCAGCTCCAGGGGAACTGAAGCTTTCTTT. It specifies CASSSRGTEAFF.

The chain recombines TRBV5-4 with TRBJ1-1, with D tentatively TRBD1 (6 bases). Germline CDR1 SGHNT, CDR2 YYREEE (reference sequence). The CDR3 extends over 18 amino acids. V dropped 4 bases and J dropped 4 bases, with 26 bases sitting between them. CDR3 in amino acids: CASSQIIYTTGLGTEAFF. The CDR3 DNA reads as TGTGCCAGCAGCCAAATTATATACACCACAGGGTTGGGCACTGAAGCTTTCTTT.

The CDR3 here is CASGPGQRTNEKLFF. The CDR3 DNA reads TGTGCTAGTGGGCCGGGACAGCGAACTAATGAAAAACTGTTTTTT. The V gene is TRBV12-5, the J gene TRBJ1-4; 7 bases agree with TRBD1. This CDR3 is built from 15 residues. In germline, CDR1 is LGHNT, CDR2 FRNRAP. After removal of 6 bases from V and 1 base from J, the junction contained 5 bases not matched to a gene.

This clone was observed a handful of times. V is TRBV19 and J is TRBJ2-5; 14 bases are a match to TRBD2. The ends lost 7 bases at V and 4 bases at J; junction bases unmatched: 11. This CDR3 is 17 amino acids long. The V gene's germline CDR1 is LNHDA and CDR2 SQIVND (reference sequence). DNA of the CDR3: TGTGCCAGTACCCCCGGGACTAGCGGGGGCTGGGGAGAGACCCAGTACTTC. Its translation is CASTPGTSGGWGETQYF.

The chain has TRBV7-9 and TRBJ1-2; D not resolved. The V end was cut by 3 bases, the J end by 3 bases, with 8 bases between. The CDR3 spans 13 residues. Germline CDR1 is SEHNR and CDR2 is FQNEAQ (reference sequence). CDR3 DNA sequence: TGTGCCAGCAGCTTCGTAGAGGACTATGGCTACACCTTC. As protein: CASSFVEDYGYTF. The full variable domain, its missing parts supplied by reference TRBV7-9 and TRBJ1-2, is DTGVSQNPRHKITKRGQNVTFRCDPISEHNRLYWYRQTLGQGPEFLTYFQNEAQLEKSRLLSDRFSAERPKGSFSTLEIQRTEQGDSAMYLCASSFVEDYGYTFGSGTRLTVV.

The chain has TRBV13 and TRBJ1-2; the D gene is possibly TRBD1 (6 bases). Germline lookup yields CDR1 PRHDT and CDR2 FYEKMQ (reference sequence). The V gene lost 3 bases and the J gene lost 5 bases, with 19 bases spanning the gap. CDR3 size: 16 residues. This CDR3 is CASSFQGGGHLYGYTF. The CDR3 DNA sequence: TGTGCCAGCAGCTTCCAGGGTGGGGGCCACCTATATGGCTACACCTTC.

This rearrangement joins TRBV19 to TRBJ1-2; TRBD1 matches 7 bases. V was pared by 3 bases and J by 4 bases, with 5 bases of the junction left unmatched. Germline lookup yields CDR1 LNHDA and CDR2 SQIVND (reference sequence). CDR3 size: 14 residues. The CDR3 bases are TGTGCCAGTAGTATCCGGACAGGACCCTATGGCTACACCTTC. Its protein product is CASSIRTGPYGYTF.

This chain links TRBV2 with TRBJ1-1, with D perhaps matching TRBD1 (5 bases). V was pared by 4 bases and J by 4 bases, with 13 bases between. Germline V lookup: CDR1 SNHLY, CDR2 FYNNEI. The CDR3 has 14 residues. Written as DNA, the CDR3 is TGTGCCAGCAGTGGACAGCCCATGGGCACTGAAGCTTTCTTT. Amino acids: CASSGQPMGTEAFF.

V is TRBV7-8 and J is TRBJ1-6, with 8 bases aligning to TRBD1. This CDR3 comprises 16 residues. Trimming removed 5 bases from V and 0 bases from J; junction bases left unmatched: 3. From germline, CDR1 is SGHVS and CDR2 FQNEAQ. The DNA of the CDR3 is TGTGCCAGCAGCCGCGGACAGGGCTCCTATAATTCACCCCTCCACTTT. It yields the protein CASSRGQGSYNSPLHF.

The rearrangement joins TRBV4-1 to TRBJ1-5; no reliable D call. The germline V and J ends were trimmed by 0 bases and 0 bases, with 6 bases remaining between them. The germline gives CDR1 MGHRA, CDR2 YSYEKL. This CDR3 is 15 amino acids long. The CDR3 loop is CASSQDTGSNQPQHF. CDR3 DNA sequence: TGCGCCAGCAGCCAAGATACGGGTAGCAATCAGCCCCAGCATTTT.

Notes on this clone: Within the sample, other DNA sequences also encode this same CDR3. The CDR3 region is CASGERPGQEYEQYF. For the CDR3, the DNA is TGTGCTAGCGGGGAAAGACCGGGACAGGAGTACGAGCAGTACTTC. This chain links TRBV6-1 with TRBJ2-7; D is tentatively TRBD1 or TRBD2 (8 bases each). The CDR3 consists of 15 residues. CDR1 is MNHNS and CDR2 is SASEGT in the germline V gene.

Details on this clone: The germline gene is not matched at one end of the junction; a read error may be the cause. J is TRBJ1-4 and V is TRBV28, with D possibly TRBD1 on 6 matching bases. Per germline, CDR1 MDHEN and CDR2 SYDVKM. The CDR3 has 15 amino acids. The CDR3 is CTSSLDRRHNEKLFF. Written as DNA, the CDR3 is TGTACCAGCAGTCTTGACAGGAGACATAATGAAAAACTGTTTTTT.

This chain connects TRBV5-4 to TRBJ1-1; D gene uncertain. CDR3 length: 15 amino acids. Per the germline V gene, CDR1 is SGHNT and CDR2 is YYREEE (reference sequence). V lost 0 bases and J 4 bases, leaving 13 bases between the germline ends. As DNA, the CDR3 is TGTGCCAGCAGCTTGGAGTTCAGAGGGCCCACTGAAGCTTTCTTT. Protein: CASSLEFRGPTEAFF.

The sample holds a few counts of this clone. The chain employs TRBV9 and TRBJ2-2; no reliable D call. Trimming took 0 bases from V and 8 from J, leaving 11 bases between them. The CDR3 has 14 residues. Germline CDR1 and CDR2: SGDLS and YYNGEE. CDR3 in DNA: TGTGCCAGCAGCGTAGCTCCTAGATCGGGGGAGCTGTTTTTT. This encodes CASSVAPRSGELFF.

The chain has TRBV19 and TRBJ1-1; D is undetermined. Germline CDR1 is LNHDA and CDR2 is SQIVND (reference sequence). The CDR3 runs to 13 residues. Trimming shortened V by 7 bases and J by 0 bases, and 9 bases separated the two germline ends. Here the CDR3 DNA reads TGTGCCAGTATTGCCCCGGTGAACACTGAAGCTTTCTTT. Protein: CASIAPVNTEAFF.

The V and J genes are TRBV13 and TRBJ1-2, with 8 bases aligning to TRBD1. CDR1 and CDR2 (germline): PRHDT, FYEKMQ (reference sequence). Trimming cost V 6 bases and J 2 bases; bases outside gene matches: 8. The CDR3 is 15 amino acids. CDR3 in amino acids: CASRGTGGGNYGYTF. The CDR3, as DNA: TGTGCCAGCAGAGGTACAGGGGGAGGAAACTATGGCTACACCTTC.

V gene TRBV6-4 combines with J gene TRBJ2-3, with D possibly matching TRBD2 (5 bases). This CDR3 is built from 15 residues. Deletions cut 4 bases from V and 3 bases from J, with 14 bases between. CDR1 and CDR2 (germline): MRHNA, SNTAGT. CDR3 sequence reads: CASSASPSGTDTQYF. DNA for the CDR3: TGTGCCAGCAGTGCTAGCCCCTCGGGTACAGATACGCAGTATTTT.

The rearrangement links TRBV12-5 to TRBJ2-5; 12 bases map to TRBD2. CDR3 size: 15 residues. Trimming took 1 base from V and 4 from J; bases not matched to a gene: 1. In germline, CDR1 is LGHNT, CDR2 FRNRAP. CDR3 residues: CASGLAGLAGETQYF. The DNA for the CDR3 is TGTGCTAGTGGTTTGGCGGGACTAGCGGGAGAGACCCAGTACTTC. The variable domain in full, with the rest retrieved from reference TRBV12-5 and TRBJ2-5, is DARVTQTPRHKVTEMGQEVTMRCQPILGHNTVFWYRQTMMQGLELLAYFRNRAPLDDSGMPKDRFSAEMPDATLATLKIQPSEPRDSAVYFCASGLAGLAGETQYFGPGTRLLVL.

The V call is TRBV27, the J call TRBJ2-7; D gene ambiguous. This CDR3 contains 14 residues. Trimming took 2 bases from V and 4 from J, leaving 12 bases between them. Looked up from germline, CDR1 is MNHEY and CDR2 is SMNVEV (reference sequence). The CDR3 reads CASSLQDSAYEQYF. As DNA, the CDR3 is TGTGCCAGCAGTTTACAGGATTCGGCTTACGAGCAGTACTTC.

The chain joins TRBV20-1 to TRBJ1-1; D remains ambiguous. From germline, CDR1 is DFQATT and CDR2 SNEGSKA (reference sequence). V was pared by 6 bases and J by 5 bases, with 7 bases between. The CDR3 has 10 amino acids. The CDR3 loop is CSAAETEAFF. In DNA form, the CDR3 reads TGCAGTGCCGCGGAGACTGAAGCTTTCTTT.